Here is one T cell receptor beta chain with its context. CDR1 and CDR2 from the germline V gene are GTSNPN and SVGIG (reference sequence). The CDR3 totals 14 residues. The V gene lost 0 bases and the J gene lost 5 bases, with 11 bases spanning the gap. Repertoires were generated with immunoSEQ multiplex PCR, while TCRdb's copy carries only in-frame clones and drops some. The sample carries roughly 2,300,000 clones, 80% to 95% recorded once. Donors comprised only Caucasian adults living in Nashville, Tennessee. The sample belongs to a study of shared clonotypes between healthy human individuals. The overall study: CD4 naive and memory got three plates each, CD8 naive two, CD8 memory one.

The TCR sequence derives from a man aged 18 to 30 in good health. Some clones in this sample may be carry-over from other donors' samples. This chain links TRBV30 with TRBJ1-3; D remains ambiguous. Specimen: naive CD4+ T cells from PBMCs. Sample subset: CD45RA+ positively selected. CDR3 DNA sequence: TGTGCCTGGAGTGTACCTGGTCTTCGAAACACCATATATTTT. This translates into CAWSVPGLRNTIYF.